A single sample gave rise to the 23 T cell receptor beta chains below, sequenced in a study of cytomegalovirus exposure and HLA in healthy donors (TCRdb year 2017). The library was obtained by the immunoSEQ multiplex PCR assay. For the multiplex PCR, a mixture combining 60 forward primers for TCR Vbeta segments and 13 reverse primers for TCR Jbeta segments was used. TCRdb stores this immuneACCESS table with in-frame sequences only. Part of the clones is absent; in the studies checked, under half of the shortfall reflects unresolved V genes, and no reason is known for the rest. This sample comprises approximately 150,000 clones, about 80% of them detected only once. The ten largest clones represent approximately 1.3% of the sample. What was sequenced was PBMCs. Receptors originate from a young man in good health and CMV-seronegative.

This clone came up once. V is TRBV30 and J is TRBJ1-4; 11 bases align to TRBD1. The CDR3 sequence is 21 residues long. The germline V gene encodes CDR1 GTSNPN and CDR2 SVGIG (reference sequence). Trimming removed 4 bases from V and 0 bases from J; junction bases left unmatched: 19. In DNA, the CDR3 is TGTGCCTGGATTCAGTCGTTCGGGACAGGGGGGATTCCTACAACTAATGAAAAACTGTTTTTT. This encodes CAWIQSFGTGGIPTTNEKLFF.

The chain carries TRBV28 and TRBJ1-5; D might be TRBD1 (5 bases). The germline gives CDR1 MDHEN, CDR2 SYDVKM. Trimming removed 8 bases from V and 4 bases from J, with 12 bases in between. The CDR3 covers 13 residues. The chain's CDR3 is CASGDSGNQPQHF. CDR3 in DNA: TGTGCCAGCGGGGACTCTGGGAATCAGCCCCAGCATTTT.

This clone has more than one count but fewer than ten. The chain has TRBV18 and TRBJ1-6; D gene ambiguous. Germline V CDR1 and CDR2: KGHSH, LQKENI. This CDR3 contains 15 residues. V shed 3 bases and J shed 6 bases, with 12 bases lying between them. The CDR3 nucleotides read TGTGCCAGCTCACCCTACGAAGCGGCTAATTCACCCCTCCACTTT. This gives the protein CASSPYEAANSPLHF.

Here the CDR3 DNA reads TGTGCCAGTAGTTCGACAGGGCGGAACTACGAGCAGTACTTC. Protein sequence: CASSSTGRNYEQYF. The chain is built from TRBV19 and TRBJ2-7, with 7 bases aligning to TRBD1. The length of the CDR3 is 14 residues. Germline V lookup: CDR1 LNHDA, CDR2 SQIVND (reference sequence). The ends lost 5 bases at V and 3 bases at J; junction bases unmatched: 7.

The chain combines TRBV9 with TRBJ2-5; TRBD1 agrees at 8 bases. Looked up from germline, CDR1 is SGDLS and CDR2 is YYNGEE. The J segment lost 7 bases and the V segment lost 4 bases, leaving 24 bases of the junction unmatched. The CDR3 is 19 residues long. CDR3: CASSLGTGQTRIAFGTQYF. The CDR3 region has the DNA TGTGCCAGCAGCCTGGGGACAGGTCAGACGAGAATAGCGTTCGGGACCCAGTACTTC.

The DNA for the CDR3 is TGTGCCAGCAGCCTAACGGACAGGGACCAAGAGACCCAGTACTTC. It encodes CASSLTDRDQETQYF. V usage is TRBV27 and J usage is TRBJ2-5, with TRBD1 matching over 8 bases. The germline V gene has CDR1 MNHEY and CDR2 SMNVEV (reference sequence). The CDR3 is 15 residues long. V trimming: 6 bases; J trimming: 0 bases; junction bases outside the gene matches: 6.

V usage is TRBV6-5 and J usage is TRBJ2-7; D possibly corresponds to TRBD2 (7 bases). This CDR3 region has 14 residues. The V end lost 2 bases, the J end lost 5 bases, and 13 bases lay between the germline ends. Germline-derived CDR1 and CDR2 are MNHEY and SVGAGI. CDR3 bases: TGTGCCAGCAGTTACGAGGGGGGGCGGCACGAGCAGTACTTC. Translating it yields CASSYEGGRHEQYF.

Note on this clone: At the DNA level, this CDR3 is encoded by other sequences in the same sample as well. The chain uses TRBV5-1 and TRBJ2-5; D gene uncertain. Between the trimmed V and J ends, which lost 4 bases and 5 bases, there was a span of 6 bases. The CDR3 is 11 amino acids. Germline values: CDR1 SGHRS, CDR2 YFSETQ. CDR3 coding DNA: TGCGCCAGCAGCCTGTCGGAGACCCAGTACTTC. As protein: CASSLSETQYF.

This rearrangement joins TRBV9 to TRBJ2-1; the D is unclear. Deletions cut 0 bases from V and 0 bases from J, with 13 bases between. The CDR3 totals 17 residues. Germline V lookup: CDR1 SGDLS, CDR2 YYNGEE. The chain's CDR3 is CASSVAPRSSSYNEQFF. The CDR3 bases are TGTGCCAGCAGCGTAGCCCCCCGATCGAGCTCCTACAATGAGCAGTTCTTC.

The chain employs TRBV2 and TRBJ2-3; 7 bases line up with TRBD1. This CDR3 has 15 amino acids. V shed 6 bases and J 2 bases; nucleotides not matched to a gene: 8. CDR1 is SNHLY, CDR2 FYNNEI, per germline. As DNA, the CDR3 is TGTGCCAGCAGCCACCGGGACAGAAACACAGATACGCAGTATTTT. Translated: CASSHRDRNTDTQYF.

The table lists this clone with a few counts. The rearrangement links TRBV7-6 to TRBJ1-6, with D maybe TRBD1 (6 bases). Germline V gene lookup returns CDR1 SGHVS and CDR2 FNYEAQ. Trimming stripped 0 bases from V and 8 bases from J, with 8 bases between. The CDR3 sequence is 14 residues long. For the CDR3, the DNA is TGTGCCAGCAGCTTAGCCCGGACAGATTCACCCCTCCACTTT. Protein: CASSLARTDSPLHF.

V gene TRBV4-1 combines with J gene TRBJ2-1, with D perhaps TRBD1 (6 bases). V was shortened by 1 base and J by 3 bases, with 10 bases between the two germline ends. CDR3 length equals 15 residues. Germline values: CDR1 MGHRA, CDR2 YSYEKL. CDR3 coding DNA: TGCGCCAGCAGCCAAGGTCCGGACAGCTACAATGAGCAGTTCTTC. It codes for CASSQGPDSYNEQFF.

This chain connects TRBV14 to TRBJ2-3; no clear D gene. Per the germline V gene, CDR1 is SGHDN and CDR2 is FVKESK. The CDR3 has 11 residues. V was cut by 2 bases and J by 8 bases, with 5 bases left in between. CDR3 region: CASSQLSTQYF. The CDR3 DNA sequence: TGTGCCAGCAGCCAATTATCTACGCAGTATTTT.

The chain uses TRBV5-1 and TRBJ2-4, with a possible D match to TRBD1 (6 bases). V lost 1 base and J 5 bases, leaving 13 bases between the germline ends. This CDR3 has 15 residues. The germline CDR1 and CDR2 sequences are SGHRS and YFSETQ. This CDR3 reads CASSLSQGPENIQYF. DNA of the CDR3: TGCGCCAGCAGCTTGTCACAGGGTCCCGAAAACATTCAGTACTTC.

The gene calls are TRBV7-9 and TRBJ2-7, with D perhaps TRBD2 (5 bases). The V end lost 5 bases, the J end lost 7 bases, and 15 bases lay between the germline ends. Germline V CDR1 and CDR2: SEHNR, FQNEAQ (reference sequence). CDR3 length equals 13 residues. The CDR3 nucleotides read TGTGCCAGCAGCGCCAGCGGAGCACGGGAGCAGTACTTC. As protein: CASSASGAREQYF.

This clone was counted between two and nine times. V gene TRBV7-8 combines with J gene TRBJ1-2, with 9 bases fitting TRBD1. Losses at the gene ends were 4 bases for V and 8 bases for J; bases not matched to a gene: 8. Per germline, CDR1 SGHVS and CDR2 FQNEAQ. This CDR3 contains 14 residues. This CDR3 reads CASSSGTGSRGYTF. CDR3 sequence (DNA): TGTGCCAGCAGCTCGGGGACAGGGTCGAGGGGCTACACCTTC.

The chain is built from TRBV28 and TRBJ1-6; no definite D call. This CDR3 contains 14 residues. Trimming removed 5 bases at V and 9 bases at J, with 14 bases between. Germline CDR1 MDHEN, CDR2 SYDVKM. CDR3 loop: CASSPGLSGSPLHF. CDR3 in DNA: TGTGCCAGCAGTCCGGGGTTATCGGGTTCACCCCTCCACTTT.

DNA of the CDR3: TGTGCCAGCAGGTTGGGAGGTGATGGTCCAGATACGCAGTATTTT. Translation: CASRLGGDGPDTQYF. The V and J genes are TRBV7-9 and TRBJ2-3, with D maybe TRBD2 (6 bases). This CDR3 contains 15 residues. The germline V gene encodes CDR1 SEHNR and CDR2 FQNEAQ (reference sequence). Trimming took 6 bases from V and 4 from J, leaving 17 bases between them.

This clone was detected a few times. The chain is built from TRBV18 and TRBJ1-5; possible D gene TRBD1, 6 bases. The CDR3 spans 12 residues. Looked up from germline, CDR1 is KGHSH and CDR2 is LQKENI. Trimming took off 8 bases at V and 5 bases at J, with 10 bases between the two ends. In DNA form, the CDR3 reads TGTGCCAGCGCACAGGGAGATCAGCCCCAGCATTTT. Protein product: CASAQGDQPQHF.

This rearrangement joins TRBV6-1 to TRBJ1-6; 7 positions match TRBD1. Germline V gives CDR1 MNHNS, CDR2 SASEGT. The CDR3 sequence is 15 residues long. V dropped 10 bases and J dropped 10; count of bases not matched to a gene: 16. The CDR3 sequence is CATPGQEGTESPLHF. CDR3 in DNA: TGTGCCACCCCTGGACAGGAAGGAACGGAATCACCCCTCCACTTT.

The rearrangement uses TRBV5-8 and TRBJ2-3; 10 bases map to TRBD2. The CDR3 extends over 16 amino acids. Germline CDR1 reads SGHTS; CDR2 reads YDEGEE. Trimming cost V 4 bases and J 2 bases; bases outside gene matches: 7. The CDR3 coding sequence is TGTGCCAGCAGCAACCTACTAGCGGGGTACACAGATACGCAGTATTTT. Amino acid sequence: CASSNLLAGYTDTQYF. Together with reference TRBV5-8 and TRBJ2-3, the CDR3 gives the full variable domain: EAGVTQSPTHLIKTRGQQATLRCSPISGHTSVYWYQQALGLGLQFLLWYDEGEERNRGNFPPRFSGRQFPNYSSELNVNALELEDSALYLCASSNLLAGYTDTQYFGPGTRLTVL.

The J gene is TRBJ2-5, the V gene TRBV2; 7 bases fit TRBD1. The V gene's germline CDR1 is SNHLY and CDR2 FYNNEI. This CDR3 comprises 14 residues. V was pared by 6 bases and J by 3 bases, with 7 bases of the junction left unmatched. The CDR3 is CASRPLTGEETQYF. CDR3 bases: TGTGCCAGCAGACCCTTAACAGGGGAAGAGACCCAGTACTTC.

The J gene is TRBJ2-7, the V gene TRBV7-2; TRBD2 matches at 7 bases. The V gene's germline CDR1 is SGHTA and CDR2 FQGNSA. V shed 1 base and J 4 bases; nucleotides not matched to a gene: 7. There are 15 residues in the CDR3. The CDR3 sequence is CASSLGASGLYEQYF. Here the CDR3 DNA reads TGTGCCAGCAGCTTAGGGGCTAGCGGCCTTTACGAGCAGTACTTC.